The source of this TCR beta chain is a study of early T cells in non-severe SARS-CoV-2 infection. Trimming cost V 3 bases and J 0 bases; bases outside gene matches: 6. Germline V CDR1 and CDR2: SGHRS, YFSETQ. The CDR3 runs 16 residues. The TCR library protocol attached unique molecular identifiers to the individual cDNA molecules. TCRdb analysed the 5' RACE reads with MiXCR anew, one entry per CDR3 protein. The data hold 54,000 or so distinct CDR3 sequences, with roughly 12% observed a single time. Only a few counts were recorded for this clonotype. The rearrangement uses TRBV5-1 and TRBJ1-3; 7 bases are a match to TRBD1. This TCR came from an adult who was a healthcare worker with PCR-confirmed SARS-CoV-2 infection or an uninfected control (not recorded which). The sequenced material came from whole blood. The CDR3 here is CASSYGQEGSGNTIYF. The CDR3 region has the DNA TGCGCCAGCAGCTATGGACAGGAGGGCTCTGGAAACACCATATATTTT. Full variable domain (rest looked up from reference TRBV5-1 and TRBJ1-3): KAGVTQTPRYLIKTRGQQVTLSCSPISGHRSVSWYQQTPGQGLQFLFEYFSETQRNKGNFPGRFSGRQFSNSRSEMNVSTLELGDSALYLCASSYGQEGSGNTIYFGEGSWLTVV.